Listed below are T cell receptor beta chains from one sample, sequenced in a study of T cell repertoires in cytomegalovirus infection. Using its own MiXCR run on the reads, TCRdb lists one record per CDR3 protein. The sample has roughly 280,000 distinct CDR3 sequences; roughly 10% are singletons. The sample comprised PBMCs. These receptors were obtained from a human donor in good health (CMV status not recorded). Some clones in this sample may be carry-over from other donors' samples. The CDR3 runs from the conserved cysteine through the conserved F or W. The D gene is left open where the match is weak. Rows give clone size only sometimes, using once, few, many, or a class for an expanded clone.

>TRBJ1-4|-|many|TRBV7-2
TGTGCCAGCAGCTTAGTCGGGGGGTATGCAACTAATGAAAAACTGTTTTTT
CASSLVGGYATNEKLFF
>TRBJ2-4|-|few|TRBV19
TGTGCCAGTAGTATCCAGGGGCGAAGAAACATTCAGTACTTC
CASSIQGRRNIQYF
>TRBJ2-7|TRBD1|many|TRBV7-8
TGTGCCAGCAGCTTGGGACAGGGTGCCCACGAGCAGTACTTC
CASSLGQGAHEQYF
>TRBJ2-4|TRBD2|-|TRBV6-1
TGTGCCAGCAGGGACGGAGGACTAGCGGCAATAAACATTCAGTACTTC
CASRDGGLAAINIQYF
>TRBJ1-4|-|-|TRBV11-2
TGTGCCAGCAGCTTAGCCCCAGGAAACCCGTTTGGTGAAAAACTGTTTTTT
CASSLAPGNPFGEKLFF
>TRBJ2-5|TRBD2|many|TRBV4-2
TGTGCCAGCAGCCAAGCCAGCGGGGGGAGGGTGACCCAGTACTTC
CASSQASGGRVTQYF
>TRBJ1-4|-|-|TRBV6-2/TRBV6-3
TGTGCCAGCAGTAAACGAAGAGTTACAACTAATGAAAAACTGTTTTTT
CASSKRRVTTNEKLFF
>TRBJ2-1|TRBD2|few|TRBV20-1
TGCAGTGCTAGAGCGGGGACTAGCGGGAGTTTGGAGCAGTTCTTC
CSARAGTSGSLEQFF
>TRBJ1-1|-|few|TRBV20-1
TGCAGTGCTAGAGAGGATCCGACCCAGAACACTGAAGCTTTCTTT
CSAREDPTQNTEAFF
>TRBJ1-3|-|many|TRBV7-2
TGTGCCAGCAGCTTAGATCCCACTGGCTCTGGAAACACCATATATTTT
CASSLDPTGSGNTIYF
>TRBJ2-7|-|-|TRBV30
TGTGCCTGGAGTATCCGAGGAGGTGTGCTCTACGAGCAGTACTTC
CAWSIRGGVLYEQYF
>TRBJ2-3|TRBD2|many|TRBV7-8
TGTGCCAGCAGCCCCCCCTGGGGGGCTAGCGGGGGGTCAGATACGCAGTATTTT
CASSPPWGASGGSDTQYF
>TRBJ1-4|-|-|TRBV4-3
TGCGCCAGCAGCCAAGAGTGGGGGACAACGTATGAAAAACTGTTTTTT
CASSQEWGTTYEKLFF
>TRBJ1-5|-|many|TRBV7-2
TGTGCCAGCAGCTTAGCGGCGGGGGGCTCTCAGCCCCAGCATTTT
CASSLAAGGSQPQHF
>TRBJ2-1|-|-|TRBV12-3/TRBV12-4
TGTGCCAGCAGTTTTGGGTGGTTGGGGGAAAGCTCCTACAATGAGCAGTTCTTC
CASSFGWLGESSYNEQFF
>TRBJ2-3|TRBD1|many|TRBV5-6
TGTGCCAGCAGTCTCACGGGACAGCGAGCAACAGATACGCAGTATTTT
CASSLTGQRATDTQYF
>TRBJ1-1|-|many|TRBV27
TGTGCCAGCAGATCCCACGGCACGAACACTGAAGCTTTCTTT
CASRSHGTNTEAFF
>TRBJ1-5|-|-|TRBV2
TGTGCCAGCAGTGACACCGCCGGTTTTCAGCCCCAGCATTTT
CASSDTAGFQPQHF
>TRBJ2-7|-|-|TRBV20-1
TGCAGTGCTAGACGTTCCAGCTACGAGCAGTACTTC
CSARRSSYEQYF
>TRBJ1-5|-|few|TRBV12-5
TGTGCTAGTGGTTTGCGGTCAGATCAGCCCCAGCATTTT
CASGLRSDQPQHF
>TRBJ1-4|TRBD1|many|TRBV6-5
TGTGCCAGCAGTTACGCGACAGGGTTTCAGGGACTGTTTTTT
CASSYATGFQGLFF
>TRBJ1-1|TRBD1|many|TRBV7-2
TGTGCCAGCAGCTCCCGGGACAGGGGGCGCGGGACTGAAGCTTTCTTT
CASSSRDRGRGTEAFF
>TRBJ1-3|-|few|TRBV12-3/TRBV12-4
TGTGCCAGCAGTTTAGAGGGGTCCAGCTCTGGAAACACCATATATTTT
CASSLEGSSSGNTIYF
>TRBJ2-7|TRBD2|-|TRBV12-5
TGTGCTAGTGGCACTAGCGGGAGGAGAAACGAGCAGTACTTC
CASGTSGRRNEQYF
>TRBJ2-2|TRBD1|-|TRBV11-3
TGTGCCAGCAGGCCAGGGGGCGCGGACACCGGGGAGCTGTTTTTT
CASRPGGADTGELFF
>TRBJ1-5|-|many|TRBV6-2/TRBV6-3
TGTGCCAGCAGTCGACGGGGCCTCTCGGAAAATCAGCCCCAGCATTTT
CASSRRGLSENQPQHF
>TRBJ1-5|-|-|TRBV6-1
TGTGCCAGCAAGGGAGGGGTCTATCAGCCCCAGCATTTT
CASKGGVYQPQHF
>TRBJ2-3|-|-|TRBV5-1
TGCGCCAGCAGCTCCGAAAGCGGAAACACAGATACGCAGTATTTT
CASSSESGNTDTQYF
>TRBJ1-2|-|few|TRBV28
TGTGCCAGCAGTTTGATTGGAGGGGACGGCGGCTACACCTTC
CASSLIGGDGGYTF
>TRBJ2-7|-|-|TRBV6-2/TRBV6-3
TGTGCCAGCAGCCCTAACCTCGGGACCAGCGCCAAGCAGTACTTC
CASSPNLGTSAKQYF
>TRBJ1-2|TRBD1|many|TRBV7-8
TGTGCCAGCAGCTTAGTGGCAGGGGGGGGCTACACCTTC
CASSLVAGGGYTF
>TRBJ1-1|TRBD1|many|TRBV7-2
TGTGCCAGCAGCGAAGGACAGGCGAACACTGAAGCTTTCTTT
CASSEGQANTEAFF
>TRBJ1-6|TRBD1|few|TRBV28
TGTGCCAGCAGCCGACCGACAGGGAAGGATTCACCCCTCCACTTT
CASSRPTGKDSPLHF
>TRBJ2-1|TRBD1|few|TRBV12-5
TGTGCTAGTGTCCCGGGACAGGCCTACAATGAGCAGTTCTTC
CASVPGQAYNEQFF
>TRBJ2-7|-|few|TRBV5-1
TGCGCCAGCAGTTTTGAGTTGTCCTACGAGCAGTACTTC
CASSFELSYEQYF
>TRBJ1-2|-|-|TRBV2
TGTGCCAGCAGTGAGCCACCGTTCTTTGGCTACACCTTC
CASSEPPFFGYTF
>TRBJ2-3|TRBD2|many|TRBV7-2
TGTGCCAGCAGCTTAGTTGGGACTAGTACAGATACGCAGTATTTT
CASSLVGTSTDTQYF
>TRBJ1-5|-|many|TRBV7-8
TGTGCCAGCAGCTTAGTCGGGGGGCTGGGCAATCAGCCCCAGCATTTT
CASSLVGGLGNQPQHF
>TRBJ1-5|-|many|TRBV7-2
TGTGCCAGCAGCTTCGGGCAGGCTAGCAATCAGCCCCAGCATTTT
CASSFGQASNQPQHF
>TRBJ2-7|-|-|TRBV30
TGTGCCTGGAGTGCATCCGTTGGATTCTACGAGCAGTACTTC
CAWSASVGFYEQYF